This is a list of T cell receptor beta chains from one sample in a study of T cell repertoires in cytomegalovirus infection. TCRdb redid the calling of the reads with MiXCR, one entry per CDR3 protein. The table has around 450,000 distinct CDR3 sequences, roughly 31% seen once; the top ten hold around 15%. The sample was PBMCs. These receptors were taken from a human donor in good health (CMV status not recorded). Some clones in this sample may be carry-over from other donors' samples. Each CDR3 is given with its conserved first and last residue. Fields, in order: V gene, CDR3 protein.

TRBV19,CASSIGLSNQPQHF
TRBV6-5,CASTALGGELFF
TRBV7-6,CASSTQGAHMGEQYF
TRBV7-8,CASSQTRRAASTDTQYF
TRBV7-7,CARSPSSGGETQYF
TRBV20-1,CSARVFFDYGYTF
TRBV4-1,CASSQEQGYGYTF
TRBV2,CASGQGWSTEAFF
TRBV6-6,CASSYSPSGGANEQFF
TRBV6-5,CASSRQGAHSGANVLTF
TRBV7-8,CASSNGDGSSYEQYF
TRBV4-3,CASSQGSGPLYF
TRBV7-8,CASSLGETLVGYQPQHF
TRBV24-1,CATSARNSGELFF
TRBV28,CASSLNPRGGARDTQYF
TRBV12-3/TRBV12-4,CASSLPSRRRGNEQFF
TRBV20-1,CSARVGGPTEAFF
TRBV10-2,CASSSGTGNEAFF
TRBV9,CASSSTSGPLTQYF
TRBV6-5,CASSYGGTSGNTIYF
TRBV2,CASRGRGNSYEQYF
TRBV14,CASSQDGSAGSYEQYF
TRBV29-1,CSVTVSGANVLTF
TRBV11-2,CASSLRDRGVVSYNSPLHF
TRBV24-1,CATSDVEGLAGIETQYF